The 21 T cell receptor beta chains given below trace back to one sample, sequenced in a study of cytomegalovirus exposure and HLA in healthy donors. With 60 Vbeta and 13 Jbeta primers, the PCR was carried out. The assay was immunoSEQ multiplex PCR, and TCRdb's table has in-frame clones only and misses some. The sample holds under 150,000 clones, 79% seen once. The sequencing sample was made of PBMCs. The receptors stem from a man aged 25-45 years in good health and CMV-seropositive.

The gene calls are TRBV6-5 and TRBJ1-2, with 8 bases lining up with TRBD1. The CDR3 length is 15 residues. With 5 bases clipped from V and 5 bases from J, the junction kept 10 bases outside the gene matches. Germline V gives CDR1 MNHEY, CDR2 SVGAGI. This CDR3 is CASSPLDRAGYGYTF. DNA of the CDR3: TGTGCCAGCAGTCCATTGGACAGGGCAGGTTATGGCTACACCTTC.

The chain employs TRBV5-6 and TRBJ1-5; D possibly corresponds to TRBD1 (5 bases). With 3 bases removed from V and 12 bases from J, the gap between germline ends came to 16 bases. Per germline, CDR1 SGHDT and CDR2 YYEEEE. The CDR3 loop spans 13 amino acids. This CDR3 is CASSWGAGIGQHF. The DNA for the CDR3 is TGTGCCAGCAGCTGGGGTGCAGGGATAGGCCAGCATTTT.

The chain employs TRBV1 and TRBJ2-7; the D call of TRBD2 is as the table states it, not checked on the DNA. TRBV1 is a pseudogene segment. This CDR3 comprises 18 residues. The CDR3 coding sequence is TGCACCAGCAGCCAAGAGTCGGTAGCGGGAGAATTAGGAATCGAGCAGTACTTC. This encodes CTSSQESVAGELGIEQYF.

The V gene is TRBV28, the J gene TRBJ1-6, with a weak D call TRBD1 (5 bases). V lost 2 bases and J lost 7, with 12 bases in between. Germline V gene sequence: CDR1 MDHEN, CDR2 SYDVKM. The CDR3 has 15 amino acids. CDR3 bases: TGTGCCAGCAGTTTAAAGCCCGGGGGGAATTCACCCCTCCACTTT. The encoded protein is CASSLKPGGNSPLHF.

This clone was detected only a few times. The germline gene is not matched at one end of the junction; a read error may be the cause. CDR3 loop: CASREDRLLYEQYF. CDR3 DNA sequence: TGTGCCAGCAGGGAAGACAGGTTACTCTACGAGCAGTACTTC. The chain couples TRBV2 to TRBJ2-7, with a possible D match to TRBD1 (6 bases). The CDR3 has 14 residues. Germline V gene lookup returns CDR1 SNHLY and CDR2 FYNNEI.

This chain uses TRBV9 with TRBJ2-1; 8 nucleotides match TRBD2. This CDR3 is built from 15 residues. Germline V lookup: CDR1 SGDLS, CDR2 YYNGEE. V shed 0 bases, J shed 2 bases, and the junction held 1 base outside the gene matches. CDR3 amino acids: CASSVAGGTYNEQFF. The CDR3 region has the DNA TGTGCCAGCAGCGTAGCGGGGGGGACCTACAATGAGCAGTTCTTC.

This clone was found a few times. This chain links TRBV4-1 with TRBJ1-3; no clear D. The CDR3 sequence is 15 residues long. The germline V gene encodes CDR1 MGHRA and CDR2 YSYEKL. The V end was cut by 6 bases, the J end by 0 bases, with 12 bases between. The CDR3 sequence: CASRSTISSGNTIYF. The CDR3, as DNA: TGCGCCAGCAGATCGACAATCAGCTCTGGAAACACCATATATTTT.

The chain couples TRBV5-4 to TRBJ1-1; TRBD1 is a possible D gene (5 bases). V lost 6 bases and J 6 bases, leaving 18 bases between the germline ends. This CDR3 has 14 amino acids. Germline CDR1 reads SGHNT; CDR2 reads YYREEE (reference sequence). The CDR3 spells CASTKYTGGAEAFF. The DNA of the CDR3 is TGTGCCAGCACCAAATATACAGGTGGGGCTGAAGCTTTCTTT. Variable domain in full (rest from reference TRBV5-4 and TRBJ1-1): ETGVTQSPTHLIKTRGQQVTLRCSSQSGHNTVSWYQQALGQGPQFIFQYYREEENGRGNFPPRFSGLQFPNYSSELNVNALELDDSALYLCASTKYTGGAEAFFGQGTRLTVV.

The table lists this clone with a few counts. The V call is TRBV4-3, the J call TRBJ1-4; no definite D call. The CDR3 consists of 15 residues. V dropped 0 bases and J dropped 8 bases, with 13 bases sitting between them. Looked up from germline, CDR1 is LGHNA and CDR2 is YSLEER. The CDR3 region is CASSQDGVRGEKLFF. The CDR3 nucleotides read TGCGCCAGCAGCCAAGATGGAGTACGTGGGGAAAAACTGTTTTTT.

The chain uses TRBV29-1 and TRBJ1-1; D might be TRBD1 (5 bases). This CDR3 has 14 amino acids. From germline, CDR1 is SQVTM and CDR2 ANQGSEA. With 1 base removed from V and 4 bases from J, the gap between germline ends came to 13 bases. CDR3 loop: CSVEVRRGVTEAFF. CDR3 DNA: TGCAGCGTTGAAGTGAGGAGGGGAGTCACTGAAGCTTTCTTT.

The V call is TRBV19, the J call TRBJ1-3; 8 positions match TRBD1. J was trimmed by 1 base and V by 2 bases; bases with no gene match: 4. The CDR3 is 16 residues long. The germline V gene encodes CDR1 LNHDA and CDR2 SQIVND (reference sequence). This CDR3 is CASSISGQGSGNTIYF. For the CDR3, the DNA is TGTGCCAGTAGTATATCTGGACAGGGTTCTGGAAACACCATATATTTT.

The rearrangement uses TRBV29-1 and TRBJ2-5; the D is unclear. Germline V gives CDR1 SQVTM, CDR2 ANQGSEA. The CDR3 is made up of 13 amino acids. V lost 5 bases and J lost 0, with 10 bases in between. CDR3 sequence reads: CSVLHIDQETQYF. In DNA form, the CDR3 reads TGCAGCGTTCTCCACATCGACCAAGAGACCCAGTACTTC.

The chain joins TRBV27 to TRBJ2-2, with TRBD2 matching 9 bases. The CDR3 contains 18 residues. Germline trimming cut 2 bases from V and 3 bases from J; bases unmatched to any gene: 10. Looked up from germline, CDR1 is MNHEY and CDR2 is SMNVEV (reference sequence). The CDR3 DNA reads TGTGCCAGCAGTTTACCCCCGAGGGCGGGAGGGTACACCGGGGAGCTGTTTTTT. It translates to CASSLPPRAGGYTGELFF.

The rearrangement links TRBV28 to TRBJ2-1; D is ambiguous. V was cut by 2 bases and J by 0 bases, with 11 bases left in between. The V gene's germline CDR1 is MDHEN and CDR2 SYDVKM. The CDR3 covers 16 residues. The CDR3 loop is CASSLRLASSYNEQFF. In nucleotides, the CDR3 is TGTGCCAGCAGTTTACGACTGGCAAGCTCCTACAATGAGCAGTTCTTC. The whole variable domain, remainder taken from reference TRBV28 and TRBJ2-1, is DVKVTQSSRYLVKRTGEKVFLECVQDMDHENMFWYRQDPGLGLRLIYFSYDVKMKEKGDIPEGYSVSREKKERFSLILESASTNQTSMYLCASSLRLASSYNEQFFGPGTRLTVL.

This clone was counted only a few times. J is TRBJ2-7 and V is TRBV7-8; D not resolved. Trimming removed 5 bases at V and 1 base at J, with 12 bases between. The length of the CDR3 is 14 residues. Germline V gene sequence: CDR1 SGHVS, CDR2 FQNEAQ. CDR3 DNA sequence: TGTGCCAGCAGCCAGAGGCGGCAGTCCTACGAGCAGTACTTC. Protein: CASSQRRQSYEQYF.

J is TRBJ1-5 and V is TRBV4-3, with TRBD1 matching over 7 bases. V dropped 3 bases and J dropped 7; count of bases not matched to a gene: 9. The V gene's germline CDR1 is LGHNA and CDR2 YSLEER. CDR3 length: 15 residues. The CDR3 bases are TGCGCCAGCAGCCAGACGACAGGGAACGGACAGCCCCAGCATTTT. Its translation is CASSQTTGNGQPQHF.

CDR3 sequence: CASSQETSGSYNEQFF. CDR3 DNA sequence: TGTGCCAGCAGCCAAGAGACTAGCGGCTCCTACAATGAGCAGTTCTTC. The V and J genes are TRBV14 and TRBJ2-1, with 9 bases lining up with TRBD2. The CDR3 is made up of 16 amino acids. Trimming removed 0 bases from V and 0 bases from J; junction bases left unmatched: 0. Germline loops: CDR1 SGHDN, CDR2 FVKESK.

The chain employs TRBV6-6 and TRBJ1-1; D is ambiguous. Trimming cost V 2 bases and J 1 base, with 14 bases left between them. The CDR3 extends over 16 amino acids. CDR1 is MNHNY and CDR2 is SVGAGI in the germline V gene (reference sequence). The CDR3 sequence: CASSYDIGEGNTEAFF. The CDR3 DNA is TGTGCCAGCAGTTACGATATCGGGGAGGGGAACACTGAAGCTTTCTTT.

V gene TRBV11-3 combines with J gene TRBJ2-7; possible D gene TRBD1, 6 bases. Germline V gene data show CDR1 as SGHNT and CDR2 as YENEEA. This CDR3 contains 15 residues. Trimming cost V 4 bases and J 1 base, with 14 bases left between them. CDR3 sequence (DNA): TGTGCCAGCAGCTGGACCACAGGGCCTTCCTACGAGCAGTACTTC. Encoded protein: CASSWTTGPSYEQYF.

This chain uses TRBV9 with TRBJ2-2; 7 bases are a match to TRBD1. The V and J ends lost 3 bases and 11 bases, in that order; junction bases with no gene match: 10. Germline-derived CDR1 and CDR2 are SGDLS and YYNGEE. The CDR3 is 14 residues long. CDR3 coding DNA: TGTGCCAGCAGCGGGATCAATCGACAGGGAGAGCTGTTTTTT. Protein sequence: CASSGINRQGELFF.

The sample holds one count of this clone. The chain joins TRBV7-2 to TRBJ1-2; 10 nucleotides align to TRBD1. The ends lost 4 bases at V and 6 bases at J; junction bases unmatched: 2. The CDR3 is 13 amino acids. The V gene's germline CDR1 is SGHTA and CDR2 FQGNSA. Here the CDR3 DNA reads TGTGCCAGCAGCTCGGGACAGGGGAATGGCTACACCTTC. Protein: CASSSGQGNGYTF.